This T cell receptor (beta chain) was observed in a study of OX40 agonist ivuxolimab in advanced cancers. Background on the study: Patients in dose escalation had liver, melanoma, kidney or head and neck cancers. The study reported partial responses in three patients: one hepatocellular carcinoma, two cutaneous melanoma. Males comprised approximately 81% of the group, whose mean age was approximately 60 years (range about 23 to 80). The study, taken as a whole, reports: Both blood CD4+ and CD8+ T cells showed clonal growth by week 6 at 0.1 to 3.0 mg/kg.

Turning to this clone: Its antigen is undetermined.

CDR1 and CDR2 from the germline V gene are MRHNA and SNTAGT. The CDR3 covers 15 residues. The V end lost 9 bases, the J end lost 6 bases, and 21 bases lay between the germline ends. TCRdb's table, derived via immunoSEQ multiplex PCR, lists solely in-frame clones and lacks some. The repertoire holds 23,000 or so clones, with roughly four fifths as singletons. The TCR sequence derives from an adult with an advanced solid tumor such as melanoma, head and neck, liver or kidney cancer. The sample here was CD4+ or CD8+ T cells sorted from blood, taken in a trial of the OX40 agonist ivuxolimab. The rearrangement uses TRBV6-4 and TRBJ2-1; no reliable D call. The CDR3 DNA reads TGTGCCAGTCCGACCCTGACGTTACTCGTCAATGAGCAGTTCTTC. Its protein is CASPTLTLLVNEQFF.